Below are 21 T cell receptor beta chains sequenced from a single sample in a study of T cell repertoires in cytomegalovirus infection. TCRdb re-analysed the reads in MiXCR, keeping a single row per CDR3 protein. The table includes some 300,000 distinct CDR3 sequences, roughly a tenth detected once. Sequenced: PBMCs. These receptor sequences come from a human donor in good health (CMV status not recorded). Some clones in this sample may be carry-over from other donors' samples.

This clonotype was seen a few times. This sequence joins TRBV5-4 and TRBJ2-1, with 9 bases lining up with TRBD2. The CDR3 loop spans 15 amino acids. CDR1 and CDR2 (germline): SGHNT, YYREEE (reference sequence). V lost 4 bases, J lost 14 bases, and 16 bases stayed unmatched. CDR3 nucleotide sequence: TGTGCCAGCAGCCACGGGTATGTAGCGGGGGAGCAAAAGTTCTTC. It codes for CASSHGYVAGEQKFF.

This clonotype was counted between two and nine times. V is TRBV2 and J is TRBJ2-5; 8 bases align to TRBD2. The CDR3 has 12 residues. In germline, CDR1 is SNHLY, CDR2 FYNNEI. The junction had 5 bases not matched to a gene; V was cut back by 0 bases and J by 14 bases. This CDR3 is CASSEAGLAGYF. CDR3 nucleotide sequence: TGTGCCAGCAGTGAAGCGGGGCTAGCGGGTTACTTC. Full variable domain (remainder filled in from reference TRBV2 and TRBJ2-5): EPEVTQTPSHQVTQMGQEVILRCVPISNHLYFYWYRQILGQKVEFLVSFYNNEISEKSEIFDDQFSVERPDGSNFTLKIRSTKLEDSAMYFCASSEAGLAGYFGPGTRLLVL.

V is TRBV6-5 and J is TRBJ2-4; D remains ambiguous. Germline-derived CDR1 and CDR2 are MNHEY and SVGAGI. The CDR3 runs 14 residues. V gave up 6 bases and J gave up 6 bases, with 15 bases separating them. The CDR3 region is CASRGLMAGNIQYF. The CDR3 bases are TGTGCCAGCAGGGGCCTCATGGCTGGAAACATTCAGTACTTC.

This clonotype was counted ten times or more. This chain links TRBV20-1 with TRBJ1-6; D is perhaps TRBD1 (6 bases). Germline loops: CDR1 DFQATT, CDR2 SNEGSKA (reference sequence). Trimming took off 6 bases at V and 5 bases at J, with 17 bases between the two ends. The CDR3 extends over 15 amino acids. The CDR3 loop is CSARKPGQNNSPLHF. The CDR3 DNA sequence: TGCAGTGCCCGAAAGCCGGGACAAAATAATTCACCCCTCCACTTT.

At least ten counts were recorded for this clonotype. This chain links TRBV6-5 with TRBJ1-1, with 8 bases that match TRBD1. Trimming took 7 bases from V and 5 from J; bases not matched to a gene: 9. The CDR3 spans 14 residues. Germline V gives CDR1 MNHEY, CDR2 SVGAGI. Here the CDR3 reads CASIQGQGGTEAFF. In DNA form, the CDR3 reads TGTGCCAGCATCCAAGGACAGGGAGGGACTGAAGCTTTCTTT.

This clonotype showed up many times. The chain uses TRBV20-1 and TRBJ2-7; 9 nucleotides align to TRBD1. This CDR3 is built from 16 residues. Trimming removed 4 bases from V and 6 bases from J; junction bases left unmatched: 16. Germline assignment: CDR1 DFQATT and CDR2 SNEGSKA (reference sequence). The CDR3 region has the DNA TGCAGTGCTAATTGGGGGACCGGGACAGGGACTTCCGAGCAGTACTTC. Protein sequence: CSANWGTGTGTSEQYF.

This clonotype was found many times. The CDR3 DNA sequence: TGTGCCAGCAGCCGAAGGACTAGCGGGGGGGCAGGCAATGAGCAGTTCTTC. Translated: CASSRRTSGGAGNEQFF. This chain connects TRBV7-2 to TRBJ2-1; the match to TRBD2 covers 15 bases. After removal of 5 bases from V and 6 bases from J, the junction contained 8 bases not matched to a gene. The CDR3 loop spans 17 amino acids. Germline loops: CDR1 SGHTA, CDR2 FQGNSA.

The rearrangement links TRBV18 to TRBJ2-2; perhaps D is TRBD1 or TRBD2 (5 bases each). The CDR3 is 19 amino acids. In germline, CDR1 is KGHSH, CDR2 LQKENI. Trimming left V 1 base short and J 2 bases short, with 20 bases between. Written as DNA, the CDR3 is TGTGCCAGCTCACCACTTTCGACAGACTACGGGAAAAACACCGGGGAGCTGTTTTTT. It specifies CASSPLSTDYGKNTGELFF.

This clonotype was recorded once. The rearrangement joins TRBV12-3 or TRBV12-4 to TRBJ2-3, with 11 bases aligning to TRBD2. V was pared by 6 bases and J by 5 bases, with 4 bases of the junction left unmatched. The CDR3 is made up of 14 amino acids. CDR3: CASRPTSGRDTQYF. The CDR3 DNA sequence: TGTGCCAGCAGACCCACTAGCGGGAGAGATACGCAGTATTTT.

This clonotype was seen many times. This chain links TRBV5-1 with TRBJ2-7; D call uncertain. This CDR3 comprises 15 residues. V lost 0 bases, J lost 2 bases, and 12 bases lay in between. Germline assignment: CDR1 SGHRS and CDR2 YFSETQ. CDR3 in DNA: TGCGCCAGCAGCTTGGCCGGCGGACCTACCTACGAGCAGTACGTC. It is translated as CASSLAGGPTYEQYV.

This clonotype was observed many times. This sequence joins TRBV27 and TRBJ1-2; tentative D call: TRBD1 (6 bases). Germline CDR1 reads MNHEY; CDR2 reads SMNVEV (reference sequence). V was cut by 8 bases and J by 0 bases, with 13 bases left in between. This CDR3 has 14 residues. The CDR3 bases are TGTGCCAGCTGGGCGGACAGCGCTAACTATGGCTACACCTTC. Amino acids: CASWADSANYGYTF.

This chain joins TRBV29-1 and TRBJ2-5; D is undetermined. The CDR3 has 13 residues. Trimming shortened V by 7 bases and J by 1 base, and 13 bases separated the two germline ends. The germline V gene has CDR1 SQVTM and CDR2 ANQGSEA. The CDR3 spells CSAAVRPQETQYF. The CDR3 region has the DNA TGCAGCGCCGCGGTCAGGCCCCAAGAGACCCAGTACTTC.

V is TRBV28 and J is TRBJ1-4, with 7 bases that match TRBD1. The CDR3 spans 16 residues. CDR1 and CDR2 from the germline V gene are MDHEN and SYDVKM. J gave up 7 bases and V 3 bases, and 11 bases lay outside the gene matches. The CDR3 nucleotides read TGTGCCAGCAGTTTCGGTGATTGGACAGGTTCTGAAAAACTGTTTTTT. Its translation: CASSFGDWTGSEKLFF.

The chain is built from TRBV28 and TRBJ1-1; D is uncertain. Trimming stripped 5 bases from V and 3 bases from J, with 10 bases between. The germline CDR1 and CDR2 sequences are MDHEN and SYDVKM. This CDR3 comprises 13 residues. As DNA, the CDR3 is TGTGCCAGCAGTGCCCTAGAGGACACTGAAGCTTTCTTT. This codes for CASSALEDTEAFF.

Many counts were recorded for this clonotype. The J gene is TRBJ2-5, the V gene TRBV5-4; D is possibly TRBD1 or TRBD2 (5 bases each). CDR1 and CDR2 (germline): SGHNT, YYREEE (reference sequence). The CDR3 consists of 14 residues. Trimming took 3 bases from V and 1 from J, leaving 10 bases between them. The CDR3 loop is CASSSKRGQETQYF. The CDR3 DNA is TGTGCCAGCAGCTCGAAGAGGGGCCAAGAGACCCAGTACTTC.

This clonotype was picked up many times. The chain links TRBV2 to TRBJ2-1; TRBD2 matches at 8 bases. V was pared by 7 bases and J by 2 bases, with 4 bases of the junction left unmatched. The CDR3 totals 14 residues. Germline V gene data show CDR1 as SNHLY and CDR2 as FYNNEI. CDR3 residues: CASTRLAPYNEQFF. DNA for the CDR3: TGTGCCAGCACCCGACTAGCGCCCTACAATGAGCAGTTCTTC.

This clonotype was picked up a small number of times. J is TRBJ2-7 and V is TRBV5-6; tentatively, D is TRBD2 (6 bases). The germline V gene encodes CDR1 SGHDT and CDR2 YYEEEE. The CDR3 is 16 amino acids. Between the trimmed V and J ends, which lost 3 bases and 3 bases, there was a span of 19 bases. Here the CDR3 DNA reads TGTGCCAGCAGCTCGTGGAGCGGGCTAGGGATCTACGAGCAGTACTTC. Protein product: CASSSWSGLGIYEQYF.

Of note for this clonotype: Just one base apart from a much larger clone, this may be a read error. The chain has TRBV7-2 and TRBJ2-2; D gene uncertain. The CDR3 consists of 14 residues. The V gene lost 5 bases and the J gene lost 8 bases, with 15 bases spanning the gap. CDR1 and CDR2 from the germline V gene are SGHTA and FQGNSA. The CDR3 sequence is CASSPLGPRGELFF. Written as DNA, the CDR3 is TGTGCCAGCAGCCCACTTGGGCCCCGGGGGGAGCTGTTTTTT.

This clonotype was recorded many times. This chain joins TRBV29-1 and TRBJ2-3; D gene ambiguous. Germline assignment: CDR1 SQVTM and CDR2 ANQGSEA. The CDR3 loop spans 15 amino acids. Trimming removed 1 base at V and 0 bases at J, with 11 bases between. For the CDR3, the DNA is TGCAGCGTTGAAGTACCTAGGACCAGCACAGATACGCAGTATTTT. It yields the protein CSVEVPRTSTDTQYF.

This clonotype was observed a handful of times. The chain is built from TRBV7-9 and TRBJ1-5; 9 positions agree with TRBD1. This CDR3 comprises 18 residues. The J segment lost 5 bases and the V segment lost 5 bases, leaving 16 bases of the junction unmatched. CDR1 and CDR2 from the germline V gene are SEHNR and FQNEAQ (reference sequence). CDR3 bases: TGTGCCAGCAGCCGTACCTCGAACCGGGACAGGGTTGATCAGCCCCAGCATTTT. Its protein product is CASSRTSNRDRVDQPQHF.

This clonotype was found many times. The rearrangement uses TRBV7-2 and TRBJ2-1, with 9 bases fitting TRBD1. Germline V gene data show CDR1 as SGHTA and CDR2 as FQGNSA. V gave up 6 bases and J gave up 1 base; unmatched junction bases: 4. The length of the CDR3 is 15 residues. The CDR3, as DNA: TGTGCCAGCAGTTACGGGACAGGGTCCTACAATGAGCAGTTCTTC. Translation: CASSYGTGSYNEQFF.